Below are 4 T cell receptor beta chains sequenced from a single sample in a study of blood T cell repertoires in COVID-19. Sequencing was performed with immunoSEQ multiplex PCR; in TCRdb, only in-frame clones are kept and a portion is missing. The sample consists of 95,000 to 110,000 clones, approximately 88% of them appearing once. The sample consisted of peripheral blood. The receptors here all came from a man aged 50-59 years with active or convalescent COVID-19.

This CDR3 reads CASMGTSGISLYNEQFF. CDR3 sequence (DNA): TGTGCCAGTATGGGGACTAGCGGGATTTCCCTTTACAATGAGCAGTTCTTC. The chain carries TRBV19 and TRBJ2-1, with 13 bases identical to TRBD2. Trimming cost V 7 bases and J 4 bases; bases outside gene matches: 10. CDR1 is LNHDA, CDR2 SQIVND, per germline (reference sequence). The length of the CDR3 is 17 residues.

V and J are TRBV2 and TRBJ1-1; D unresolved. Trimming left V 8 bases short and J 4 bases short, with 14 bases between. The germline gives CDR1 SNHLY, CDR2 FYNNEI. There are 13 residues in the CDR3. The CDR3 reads CASRTPRSTEAFF. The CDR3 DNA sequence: TGTGCCAGCCGGACTCCTAGGTCCACTGAAGCTTTCTTT.

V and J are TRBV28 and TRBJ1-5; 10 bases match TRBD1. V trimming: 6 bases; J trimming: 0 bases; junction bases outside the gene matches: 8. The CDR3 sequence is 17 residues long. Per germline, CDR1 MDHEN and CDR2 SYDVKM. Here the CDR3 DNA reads TGTGCCAGCAGGGACCGGGACAGGGGTTATAGCAATCAGCCCCAGCATTTT. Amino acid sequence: CASRDRDRGYSNQPQHF.

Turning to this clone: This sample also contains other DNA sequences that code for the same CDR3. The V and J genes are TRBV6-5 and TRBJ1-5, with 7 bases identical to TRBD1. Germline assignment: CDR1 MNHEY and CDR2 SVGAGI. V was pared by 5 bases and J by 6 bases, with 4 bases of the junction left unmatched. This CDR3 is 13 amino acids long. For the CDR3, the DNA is TGTGCCAGCAGTCCCCAGGGGGGTCAGCCCCAGCATTTT. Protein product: CASSPQGGQPQHF.